This entry lists 10 T cell receptor beta chains sequenced from one sample in a study of cytomegalovirus exposure and HLA in healthy donors. Primers included in the PCR were 60 Vbeta and 13 Jbeta primers. Here immunoSEQ multiplex PCR was the method, and the copy in TCRdb shows in-frame clones only, minus some. The sample has around 140,000 clones, more than 75% seen once. What was sequenced was PBMCs. All receptors come from a man aged 18 to 35 in good health and CMV-seropositive.

The gene calls are TRBV19 and TRBJ1-2; 9 bases fit TRBD1. Germline assignment: CDR1 LNHDA and CDR2 SQIVND (reference sequence). The CDR3 is 16 residues long. The junction had 6 bases not matched to a gene; V was cut back by 4 bases and J by 0 bases. The CDR3 DNA is TGTGCCAGTAGTACGGACAGGGGAAGACCTAACTATGGCTACACCTTC. Residues: CASSTDRGRPNYGYTF. Using reference TRBV19 and TRBJ1-2 for the parts outside the CDR3, the full variable domain is DGGITQSPKYLFRKEGQNVTLSCEQNLNHDAMYWYRQDPGQGLRLIYYSQIVNDFQKGDIAEGYSVSREKKESFPLTVTSAQKNPTAFYLCASSTDRGRPNYGYTFGSGTRLTVV.

In DNA, the CDR3 is TGTGCCAGCAGTTTAGCAGGGGCCCTTTACGAGCAGTACTTC. This sequence encodes CASSLAGALYEQYF. The chain links TRBV28 to TRBJ2-7; a weak D match, TRBD1 (6 bases). This CDR3 is built from 14 residues. Germline V gene sequence: CDR1 MDHEN, CDR2 SYDVKM. The V and J ends lost 2 bases and 4 bases respectively, with 12 bases between them.

The V gene is TRBV11-2, the J gene TRBJ1-2; no definite D call. The CDR3 is 11 residues long. Trimming removed 4 bases at V and 2 bases at J, with 2 bases between. From germline, CDR1 is SGHAT and CDR2 FQNNGV. CDR3 sequence (DNA): TGTGCCAGCAGCTCAAACTATGGCTACACCTTC. Protein sequence: CASSSNYGYTF.

The chain uses TRBV28 and TRBJ1-1, with D unclear. Germline CDR1 and CDR2: MDHEN and SYDVKM. This CDR3 has 12 residues. V shed 4 bases and J shed 7 bases, with 10 bases lying between them. The DNA for the CDR3 is TGTGCCAGCAGTTCTCTAGCCCTTGAAGCTTTCTTT. It specifies CASSSLALEAFF.

The chain combines TRBV5-1 with TRBJ2-1; no firm D call. This CDR3 is 13 amino acids long. Trimming cost V 3 bases and J 9 bases, with 13 bases left between them. Looked up from germline, CDR1 is SGHRS and CDR2 is YFSETQ. CDR3 DNA sequence: TGCGCCAGCAGCTCGCTTGCAGGTAGTGAGCAGTTCTTC. Its protein is CASSSLAGSEQFF.

The CDR3 sequence: CASSHNQTEDTQYF. The CDR3 DNA reads as TGCGCCAGCAGTCATAACCAGACGGAGGATACGCAGTATTTT. The chain links TRBV23-1 to TRBJ2-3; D is undetermined. TRBV23-1 belongs to the ORF category, with a function that is uncertain. This CDR3 contains 14 residues. V was shortened by 3 bases and J by 6 bases, with 13 bases between the two germline ends.

The chain carries TRBV27 and TRBJ2-7, with 8 positions matching TRBD1. CDR1 is MNHEY and CDR2 is SMNVEV in the germline V gene (reference sequence). The CDR3 spans 13 residues. V lost 6 bases to trimming and J lost 7 bases; unmatched junction nucleotides: 8. CDR3 residues: CASSFQGAGEQYF. DNA of the CDR3: TGTGCCAGCAGCTTTCAGGGGGCGGGTGAGCAGTACTTC.

This clone was seen a single time. The chain couples TRBV5-1 to TRBJ2-5; 13 bases line up with TRBD2. The CDR3 runs to 17 residues. Germline-derived CDR1 and CDR2 are SGHRS and YFSETQ. V gave up 2 bases and J gave up 1 base; unmatched junction bases: 5. CDR3 protein: CASSLRLAGGGQETQYF. Written as DNA, the CDR3 is TGCGCCAGCAGCTTACGACTAGCGGGAGGAGGCCAAGAGACCCAGTACTTC.

The rearrangement joins TRBV9 to TRBJ1-2; D not resolved. V lost 4 bases to trimming and J lost 6 bases, with 16 bases between them. Germline V gene data show CDR1 as SGDLS and CDR2 as YYNGEE. CDR3 length: 14 amino acids. The CDR3 loop is CASSPQVALNGYTF. As DNA, the CDR3 is TGTGCCAGCAGCCCGCAGGTTGCCCTAAATGGCTACACCTTC.

The table lists this clone with a few counts. The rearrangement uses TRBV6-1 and TRBJ1-4, with D possibly matching TRBD1 (5 bases). The CDR3 totals 14 residues. V was cut by 3 bases and J by 5 bases, with 10 bases left in between. Germline lookup yields CDR1 MNHNS and CDR2 SASEGT. The CDR3 spells CASSDDSLNEKLFF. The CDR3 DNA follows: TGTGCCAGCAGTGATGACAGCTTAAATGAAAAACTGTTTTTT.